Each of the 25 T cell receptor beta chains below was sequenced from the same sample in a study of human T cells and chemical hapten exposure. Time point here: patch test 1, 2 weeks after DPC sensitization. As for treatment: therapeutic diphenylcyclopropenone sensitization with weekly scalp DPC. TCRdb reprocessed the RACE reads via MiXCR and lists one record per CDR3 protein. The sample consists of 75,000 to 90,000 distinct CDR3 sequences, roughly 10% of them appearing once. Sequenced material: whole blood, taken in connection with sensitization to the hapten diphenylcyclopropenone (DPC). The receptors originated from a woman between 55 and 75 years old with alopecia areata. Some clones in this sample may be carry-over from other donors' samples.

This clonotype was recorded at least ten times. J is TRBJ2-5 and V is TRBV29-1; 8 positions match TRBD2. Germline assignment: CDR1 SQVTM and CDR2 ANQGSEA. CDR3 length: 12 residues. The V segment lost 7 bases and the J segment 4 bases; nucleotides outside the gene matches: 5. CDR3 residues: CSAGGAGETQYF. The DNA of the CDR3 is TGCAGCGCCGGGGGGGCTGGAGAGACCCAGTACTTC. Drawing the rest from reference TRBV29-1 and TRBJ2-5, the complete variable domain is SAVISQKPSRDICQRGTSLTIQCQVDSQVTMMFWYRQQPGQSLTLIATANQGSEATYESGFVIDKFPISRPNLTFSTLTVSNMSPEDSSIYLCSAGGAGETQYFGPGTRLLVL.

This clonotype was seen repeatedly, ten times or more. The chain uses TRBV10-3 and TRBJ1-5; maybe TRBD1 (5 bases). V lost 10 bases to trimming and J lost 1 base, with 11 bases between them. This CDR3 region has 13 residues. Germline assignment: CDR1 ENHRY and CDR2 SYGVKD. The CDR3 is CASRVESNQPQHF. The CDR3 nucleotides read TGTGCCAGCAGGGTCGAAAGCAATCAGCCCCAGCATTTT.

The sample holds many counts of this clonotype. The J gene is TRBJ2-7, the V gene TRBV27; the match to TRBD2 covers 7 bases. The CDR3 loop spans 16 amino acids. Germline values: CDR1 MNHEY, CDR2 SMNVEV (reference sequence). Trimming cost V 5 bases and J 2 bases; bases outside gene matches: 12. CDR3 region: CASSPPGSGRPYEQYF. CDR3 nucleotide sequence: TGTGCCAGCAGTCCTCCGGGTAGCGGGCGCCCCTACGAGCAGTACTTC.

The chain employs TRBV4-2 and TRBJ1-4; D uncertain. V gave up 4 bases and J gave up 4 bases, with 10 bases separating them. Germline CDR1 is LGHNA and CDR2 is YNFKEQ. The CDR3 contains 14 residues. CDR3 protein: CASSPRLNNEKLFF. The CDR3 region has the DNA TGTGCCAGCAGCCCGCGGCTCAATAATGAAAAACTGTTTTTT.

This clonotype was seen ten or more times. The chain has TRBV29-1 and TRBJ2-7; 7 nucleotides match TRBD1. Trimming took 0 bases from V and 3 from J; bases not matched to a gene: 2. There are 13 residues in the CDR3. Germline V gene data show CDR1 as SQVTM and CDR2 as ANQGSEA. CDR3 bases: TGCAGCGTTGAAGAACAGGGGTACTACGAGCAGTACTTC. This codes for CSVEEQGYYEQYF.

This clonotype was recorded many times. The chain employs TRBV7-9 and TRBJ1-1, with D uncertain. V lost 1 base, J lost 8 bases, and 23 bases lay in between. CDR1 and CDR2 (germline): SEHNR, FQNEAQ (reference sequence). This CDR3 has 17 amino acids. The CDR3 DNA reads as TGTGCCAGCAGCTTAGGAGGGCGAGGCGGGGAGACAAGAGAAGCTTTCTTT. This encodes CASSLGGRGGETREAFF.

This clonotype was seen a handful of times. The chain is built from TRBV5-1 and TRBJ2-5, with D tentatively TRBD2 (6 bases). With 0 bases removed from V and 2 bases from J, the gap between germline ends came to 11 bases. This CDR3 contains 15 residues. From germline, CDR1 is SGHRS and CDR2 YFSETQ. The CDR3 sequence is CASSLEGGAQETQYF. The CDR3 bases are TGCGCCAGCAGCTTGGAGGGCGGGGCGCAAGAGACCCAGTACTTC.

This sequence joins TRBV11-2 and TRBJ1-6, with D hard to call. Germline V lookup: CDR1 SGHAT, CDR2 FQNNGV. V lost 5 bases and J 8 bases, leaving 13 bases between the germline ends. This CDR3 spans 14 amino acids. The CDR3 DNA reads as TGTGCCAGCAGCAGTAGGTATCGGGATTCACCCCTCCACTTT. Protein product: CASSSRYRDSPLHF.

Ten or more counts support this clonotype. The V and J genes are TRBV24-1 and TRBJ2-3; D might be TRBD2 (6 bases). The V and J ends lost 2 bases and 5 bases respectively, with 13 bases between them. The CDR3 extends over 15 amino acids. Germline CDR1 reads KGHDR; CDR2 reads SFDVKD. The CDR3, as DNA: TGTGCCACCAGTGATTCGCGCATGGGGGGAGATACGCAGTATTTT. It translates to CATSDSRMGGDTQYF.

This clonotype was seen a handful of times. The DNA of the CDR3 is TGTGGTAGCGGTATCTCCTACGAGCAGTACTTC. Amino acids: CGSGISYEQYF. The chain couples TRBV2 to TRBJ2-7; maybe TRBD2 (6 bases). In germline, CDR1 is SNHLY, CDR2 FYNNEI. This CDR3 is built from 11 residues.

This clonotype was counted a few times. The gene calls are TRBV20-1 and TRBJ2-7; perhaps TRBD1 as D (6 bases). Trimming took 0 bases from V and 3 from J, leaving 18 bases between them. CDR1 is DFQATT and CDR2 is SNEGSKA in the germline V gene (reference sequence). This CDR3 comprises 16 residues. CDR3 coding DNA: TGCAGTGCTAGAGATTCAGGGGTTCCCTTTTTCTACGAGCAGTACTTC. Protein product: CSARDSGVPFFYEQYF.

The chain employs TRBV2 and TRBJ2-3; 10 bases map to TRBD1. V shed 7 bases, J shed 2 bases, and the junction held 6 bases outside the gene matches. Germline V gives CDR1 SNHLY, CDR2 FYNNEI. The CDR3 length is 15 residues. Here the CDR3 reads CASNRDRGTTDTQYF. CDR3 coding DNA: TGTGCCAGCAACCGGGACAGGGGCACCACAGATACGCAGTATTTT.

V gene TRBV13 combines with J gene TRBJ2-5, with D possibly TRBD2 on 6 matching bases. The CDR3 contains 18 residues. Germline-derived CDR1 and CDR2 are PRHDT and FYEKMQ (reference sequence). The germline V and J ends were trimmed by 5 bases and 2 bases, with 24 bases remaining between them. The CDR3 is CASSHRGIVGSPQETQYF. CDR3 DNA sequence: TGTGCCAGCAGCCATCGCGGGATCGTGGGTTCCCCTCAAGAGACCCAGTACTTC.

The genes are TRBV7-2 and TRBJ1-2; possible D gene TRBD1, 5 bases. The CDR3 runs to 15 residues. The V gene's germline CDR1 is SGHTA and CDR2 FQGNSA. V was cut by 5 bases and J by 8 bases, with 21 bases left in between. The DNA of the CDR3 is TGTGCCAGCAGCCGGGGGGTACGTTCCCAGGAGGGCTACACCTTC. Translated: CASSRGVRSQEGYTF.

This clonotype was seen at least ten times. The V and J genes are TRBV10-2 and TRBJ2-3, with no clear D. From germline, CDR1 is WSHSY and CDR2 SAAADI. V lost 0 bases and J 0 bases, leaving 7 bases between the germline ends. The CDR3 spans 15 residues. The CDR3 reads CASSESWGSTDTQYF. The CDR3 region has the DNA TGCGCCAGCAGTGAGTCATGGGGTAGCACAGATACGCAGTATTTT.

This clonotype was detected many times. CDR3 coding DNA: TGTGCCAGCAGTTTTCTCGGACAGGGGTCCTACAATGAGCAGTTCTTC. Amino acids: CASSFLGQGSYNEQFF. The chain is built from TRBV7-6 and TRBJ2-1, with 9 bases matching TRBD1. CDR3 length: 16 amino acids. After removal of 6 bases from V and 1 base from J, the junction contained 7 bases not matched to a gene. CDR1 and CDR2 from the germline V gene are SGHVS and FNYEAQ.

This clonotype showed up many times. The V gene is TRBV11-2, the J gene TRBJ2-1; TRBD2 might be the D (5 bases). The ends were cut back, 1 base at V and 3 bases at J, with 13 bases in the middle. The CDR3 covers 16 residues. CDR1 and CDR2 (germline): SGHAT, FQNNGV. CDR3 loop: CASSLGASPRYNEQFF. Here the CDR3 DNA reads TGTGCCAGCAGCTTAGGGGCTAGCCCCCGCTACAATGAGCAGTTCTTC.

This clonotype was seen ten or more times. V is TRBV19 and J is TRBJ2-2; D possibly matches TRBD1 or TRBD2 (5 bases each). The CDR3 loop spans 14 amino acids. The germline gives CDR1 LNHDA, CDR2 SQIVND (reference sequence). Trimming cost V 4 bases and J 4 bases, with 10 bases left between them. Written as DNA, the CDR3 is TGTGCCAGTAGTACGAGGGGAAGCACCGGGGAGCTGTTTTTT. Translation gives CASSTRGSTGELFF.

This chain uses TRBV21-1 with TRBJ2-3; the table names TRBD2, a call not compared with the DNA. TRBV21-1 is a pseudogene. This CDR3 contains 20 residues. The CDR3 region has the DNA TGTGCCAGCGGCAAAGACGAGACTAGCGGGTCCCACGGGCACACAGATACGCAGTATTTT. This sequence encodes CASGKDETSGSHGHTDTQYF.

This clonotype was seen a few times. This chain links TRBV3-1 with TRBJ2-3, with 7 bases lining up with TRBD1. The CDR3 covers 17 residues. V shed 4 bases, J shed 2 bases, and the junction held 12 bases outside the gene matches. Looked up from germline, CDR1 is LGHDT and CDR2 is YNNKEL (reference sequence). In nucleotides, the CDR3 is TGTGCCAGCAGCCTCGGGCCGAGGACAGGCAACACAGATACGCAGTATTTT. Protein: CASSLGPRTGNTDTQYF.

This clonotype was counted ten times or more. This chain connects TRBV20-1 to TRBJ2-7, with 8 bases matching TRBD2. This CDR3 has 15 amino acids. Losses at the gene ends were 0 bases for V and 1 base for J; bases not matched to a gene: 5. Germline V gene data show CDR1 as DFQATT and CDR2 as SNEGSKA (reference sequence). The CDR3 nucleotides are TGCAGTGCTAGAGATCGCGGGGGGCGATCCTACGAGCAGTACTTC. Amino acids: CSARDRGGRSYEQYF.

V and J are TRBV19 and TRBJ2-7, with a weak D call TRBD2 (5 bases). This CDR3 comprises 16 residues. Germline-derived CDR1 and CDR2 are LNHDA and SQIVND (reference sequence). V gave up 5 bases and J gave up 5 bases, with 22 bases separating them. The CDR3 nucleotides are TGTGCCAGTAGTCCGCGGGCCACGCCACCGGACCACGAGCAGTACTTC. It yields the protein CASSPRATPPDHEQYF.

The gene calls are TRBV6-6 and TRBJ2-2; 10 nucleotides match TRBD2. V gave up 2 bases and J gave up 6 bases; unmatched junction bases: 6. Germline CDR1 MNHNY, CDR2 SVGAGI (reference sequence). The CDR3 is 16 residues long. This CDR3 reads CASSYRAGGPSGELFF. CDR3 DNA sequence: TGTGCCAGCAGTTACCGAGCGGGGGGGCCTTCCGGGGAGCTGTTTTTT.

This clonotype was observed many times. J is TRBJ2-1 and V is TRBV14; D is undetermined. Trimming took off 5 bases at V and 0 bases at J, with 17 bases between the two ends. The germline V gene encodes CDR1 SGHDN and CDR2 FVKESK. This CDR3 region has 17 residues. The CDR3 DNA sequence: TGTGCCAGCAGCACTCTAAAGGGCCAGAGCTCCTACAATGAGCAGTTCTTC. This translates into CASSTLKGQSSYNEQFF.

The chain has TRBV7-9 and TRBJ2-4; a weak D match, TRBD1 (6 bases). The germline gives CDR1 SEHNR, CDR2 FQNEAQ (reference sequence). The CDR3 length is 14 residues. V was shortened by 5 bases and J by 6 bases, with 14 bases between the two germline ends. The CDR3 coding sequence is TGTGCCAGCAGCCTTCAGGGGTATAGAAACATTCAGTACTTC. Translation: CASSLQGYRNIQYF. Using reference TRBV7-9 and TRBJ2-4 for the parts outside the CDR3, the full variable domain is DTGVSQNPRHKITKRGQNVTFRCDPISEHNRLYWYRQTLGQGPEFLTYFQNEAQLEKSRLLSDRFSAERPKGSFSTLEIQRTEQGDSAMYLCASSLQGYRNIQYFGAGTRLSVL.